This T cell receptor (beta chain) stems from a study of blood T cell repertoires in COVID-19. TCRdb keeps only in-frame clones here, not all; method: immunoSEQ multiplex PCR. The data hold about 250,000 clones, with 70% to 90% observed a single time. The CDR3 is made up of 15 amino acids. J lost 2 bases, V lost 4 bases, and 6 bases had no gene match. Germline V gene lookup returns CDR1 SQVTM and CDR2 ANQGSEA. Source material: peripheral blood. The chain has TRBV29-1 and TRBJ1-4, with TRBD1 matching 8 bases. The receptor was isolated from a woman aged 25 to 39 with COVID-19, enrolled during active disease. The CDR3 loop reads CSVGTGSSTNEKLFF. The CDR3 nucleotides are TGCAGCGTTGGGACAGGGTCGTCGACTAATGAAAAACTGTTTTTT.